The 29 T cell receptor beta chains below all came from one sample that was sequenced in a study of shared clonotypes between healthy human individuals. The method was immunoSEQ multiplex PCR; TCRdb's version includes in-frame clones alone and lacks a portion of them. Of about 2 million clones in the sample, about 95% were seen once. The material sequenced was naive CD4+ T cells sorted from blood. The subset was: CD45RA+ positively selected. The source is a man younger than 30 in good health.

The rearrangement links TRBV6-6 to TRBJ2-2; D is perhaps TRBD1 (5 bases). Germline V lookup: CDR1 MNHNY, CDR2 SVGAGI (reference sequence). CDR3 length: 15 amino acids. Trimming stripped 6 bases from V and 1 base from J, with 12 bases between. The CDR3, as DNA: TGTGCCAGCAGAACCGGCAGGGTGAACACCGGGGAGCTGTTTTTT. Amino acids: CASRTGRVNTGELFF.

This chain uses TRBV6-1 with TRBJ1-4; D gene ambiguous. This CDR3 is built from 15 residues. Germline values: CDR1 MNHNS, CDR2 SASEGT. V was trimmed by 8 bases and J by 0 bases, leaving 13 bases between them. This CDR3 is CASLRALTTNEKLFF. For the CDR3, the DNA is TGTGCCAGCTTACGGGCCCTAACAACTAATGAAAAACTGTTTTTT.

This clone has just one count. The J gene is TRBJ2-7, the V gene TRBV15; no clear D. The CDR3 consists of 13 residues. The germline V gene encodes CDR1 LNHNV and CDR2 YYDKDF (reference sequence). Trimming shortened V by 3 bases and J by 2 bases, and 8 bases separated the two germline ends. The CDR3 nucleotides read TGTGCCACCAGCAGTCCACCGGCCTACGAGCAGTACTTC. It is translated as CATSSPPAYEQYF.

Only one count was recorded for this clone. CDR3 nucleotides: TGTGCCAGCAGGGACAGGGTTGGCGAGCAGTACTTC. Encoded protein: CASRDRVGEQYF. The chain joins TRBV2 to TRBJ2-7, with TRBD1 matching over 8 bases. This CDR3 contains 12 residues. The junction had 4 bases not matched to a gene; V was cut back by 6 bases and J by 6 bases. CDR1 and CDR2 from the germline V gene are SNHLY and FYNNEI.

The chain links TRBV11-2 to TRBJ2-7; TRBD1 matches at 8 bases. This CDR3 is built from 14 residues. J was trimmed by 3 bases and V by 3 bases; bases with no gene match: 4. Looked up from germline, CDR1 is SGHAT and CDR2 is FQNNGV. CDR3 bases: TGTGCCAGCAGCTTGGGACAGGCTTACTACGAGCAGTACTTC. Protein: CASSLGQAYYEQYF.

The chain has TRBV27 and TRBJ2-7; D unresolved. V gave up 4 bases and J gave up 6 bases, with 10 bases separating them. Germline lookup yields CDR1 MNHEY and CDR2 SMNVEV (reference sequence). CDR3 length equals 12 residues. The CDR3 nucleotides are TGTGCCAGCAGTTCCTTTTATGGCGAGCAGTACTTC. It yields the protein CASSSFYGEQYF.

The rearrangement links TRBV28 to TRBJ2-5; TRBD1 might be the D (5 bases). Trimming took 3 bases from V and 9 from J, leaving 17 bases between them. This CDR3 is built from 14 residues. The germline CDR1 and CDR2 sequences are MDHEN and SYDVKM. The CDR3 coding sequence is TGTGCCAGCAGTTTTGGGCAGGGCCTAGGGGCCCAGTACTTC. Protein product: CASSFGQGLGAQYF.

The CDR3 loop reads CSAGAHEQYF. In DNA form, the CDR3 reads TGCAGTGCTGGGGCCCACGAGCAGTACTTC. The chain couples TRBV20-1 to TRBJ2-7, with D possibly TRBD1 on 5 matching bases. In germline, CDR1 is DFQATT, CDR2 SNEGSKA (reference sequence). The CDR3 extends over 10 amino acids. Between the trimmed V and J ends, which lost 5 bases and 5 bases, there was a span of 7 bases.

The rearrangement links TRBV4-3 to TRBJ1-4; 7 nucleotides line up with TRBD1. The CDR3 loop spans 15 amino acids. Looked up from germline, CDR1 is LGHNA and CDR2 is YSLEER. Germline trimming cut 4 bases from V and 7 bases from J; bases unmatched to any gene: 9. CDR3 sequence reads: CASSRMTGSAEKLFF. DNA for the CDR3: TGCGCCAGCAGCCGGATGACAGGGAGTGCTGAAAAACTGTTTTTT.

The V call is TRBV14, the J call TRBJ1-3; D gene uncertain. The CDR3 runs to 15 residues. Between the trimmed V and J ends, which lost 4 bases and 0 bases, there was a span of 10 bases. In germline, CDR1 is SGHDN, CDR2 FVKESK. The CDR3 DNA sequence: TGTGCCAGCAGCCTGCCGGGGAGCTCTGGAAACACCATATATTTT. As protein: CASSLPGSSGNTIYF.

This chain connects TRBV6-6 to TRBJ2-5, with TRBD2 matching 7 bases. V trimming: 2 bases; J trimming: 1 base; junction bases outside the gene matches: 4. Germline V lookup: CDR1 MNHNY, CDR2 SVGAGI (reference sequence). The CDR3 totals 15 residues. CDR3 DNA sequence: TGTGCCAGCAGTTACGTCCGGACTAGCCAAGAGACCCAGTACTTC. It codes for CASSYVRTSQETQYF.

The chain employs TRBV5-1 and TRBJ1-2; 7 positions agree with TRBD1. J was trimmed by 4 bases and V by 2 bases; bases with no gene match: 8. This CDR3 is 15 amino acids long. Germline loops: CDR1 SGHRS, CDR2 YFSETQ. CDR3 DNA sequence: TGCGCCAGCAGCTTCGAGGGGGCGATGAGCTATGGCTACACCTTC. It encodes CASSFEGAMSYGYTF. Looking up the rest from reference TRBV5-1 and TRBJ1-2 gives the full variable domain: KAGVTQTPRYLIKTRGQQVTLSCSPISGHRSVSWYQQTPGQGLQFLFEYFSETQRNKGNFPGRFSGRQFSNSRSEMNVSTLELGDSALYLCASSFEGAMSYGYTFGSGTRLTVV.

This chain links TRBV5-1 with TRBJ1-1, with 8 nucleotides matching TRBD1. In germline, CDR1 is SGHRS, CDR2 YFSETQ. The ends lost 3 bases at V and 3 bases at J; junction bases unmatched: 10. The CDR3 has 16 amino acids. This CDR3 is CASSSRPQGADTEAFF. For the CDR3, the DNA is TGCGCCAGCAGCTCCCGACCCCAGGGGGCGGACACTGAAGCTTTCTTT.

The chain joins TRBV7-2 to TRBJ2-7; D uncertain. CDR3 length equals 13 residues. Deletions cut 5 bases from V and 7 bases from J, with 15 bases between. Germline values: CDR1 SGHTA, CDR2 FQGNSA. For the CDR3, the DNA is TGTGCCAGCAGCCCAGAACCGACCTGGGAGCAGTACTTC. It translates to CASSPEPTWEQYF.

The gene calls are TRBV10-3 and TRBJ1-1, with D possibly matching TRBD1 (5 bases). Trimming pared 2 bases from V and 4 bases from J, leaving 8 bases between. In germline, CDR1 is ENHRY, CDR2 SYGVKD. The CDR3 is made up of 13 amino acids. CDR3 nucleotides: TGTGCCATCAGTGAGAGGGACCGCACTGAAGCTTTCTTT. Encoded protein: CAISERDRTEAFF.

This clone has just one count. The rearrangement joins TRBV4-1 to TRBJ2-3; D is unclear. CDR3 length: 15 amino acids. V lost 1 base and J 2 bases, leaving 10 bases between the germline ends. Germline lookup yields CDR1 MGHRA and CDR2 YSYEKL. Here the CDR3 reads CASSQGGRPTDTQYF. DNA of the CDR3: TGCGCCAGCAGCCAAGGCGGCAGGCCCACAGATACGCAGTATTTT.

This clone was detected only once. V usage is TRBV6-1 and J usage is TRBJ2-7; D not resolved. V was cut by 0 bases and J by 8 bases, with 2 bases left in between. Germline V gene sequence: CDR1 MNHNS, CDR2 SASEGT. This CDR3 contains 10 residues. The CDR3 DNA follows: TGTGCCAGCAGTGAAGCTCAGCAGTACTTC. Translation gives CASSEAQQYF.

The table lists this clone with a count of one. The chain employs TRBV7-2 and TRBJ2-3; the D is unclear. Trimming stripped 2 bases from V and 0 bases from J, with 9 bases between. Germline V gene data show CDR1 as SGHTA and CDR2 as FQGNSA. The length of the CDR3 is 15 residues. The CDR3 nucleotides are TGTGCCAGCAGCTTAACTCCCATAAGCACAGATACGCAGTATTTT. It is translated as CASSLTPISTDTQYF.

The genes are TRBV10-3 and TRBJ2-7; possibly TRBD2 for D (5 bases). This CDR3 has 12 amino acids. The V gene's germline CDR1 is ENHRY and CDR2 SYGVKD. In DNA, the CDR3 is TGTGGCACGGGTCTAGCTCGCGACGAGCAGTACTTC. Its translation is CGTGLARDEQYF.

The chain employs TRBV19 and TRBJ2-1; the D gene could be TRBD1 or TRBD2 (6 bases each). Trimming pared 6 bases from V and 10 bases from J, leaving 16 bases between. CDR3 length: 13 residues. The germline CDR1 and CDR2 sequences are LNHDA and SQIVND (reference sequence). DNA for the CDR3: TGTGCCAGTAGGATGGGGGGCAGCCAGGAGCAGTTCTTC. Protein sequence: CASRMGGSQEQFF.

This sequence joins TRBV2 and TRBJ2-1; D is possibly TRBD2 (6 bases). Germline values: CDR1 SNHLY, CDR2 FYNNEI. Between the trimmed V and J ends, which lost 3 bases and 0 bases, there was a span of 21 bases. CDR3 length equals 19 residues. Written as DNA, the CDR3 is TGTGCCAGCAGTGATTCCGGGACTCAATATCTAAGCTCCTACAATGAGCAGTTCTTC. Protein sequence: CASSDSGTQYLSSYNEQFF.

The chain combines TRBV7-2 with TRBJ1-4, with TRBD1 matching 8 bases. The length of the CDR3 is 15 residues. J gave up 5 bases and V 5 bases, and 7 bases lay outside the gene matches. The germline V gene encodes CDR1 SGHTA and CDR2 FQGNSA. CDR3 residues: CASSPGQGGNEKLFF. The CDR3 DNA reads as TGTGCCAGCAGCCCCGGACAGGGCGGGAATGAAAAACTGTTTTTT. The whole variable domain, filled in from reference TRBV7-2 and TRBJ1-4, reads GAGVSQSPSNKVTEKGKDVELRCDPISGHTALYWYRQSLGQGLEFLIYFQGNSAPDKSGLPSDRFSAERTGGSVSTLTIQRTQQEDSAVYLCASSPGQGGNEKLFFGSGTQLSVL.

CDR3 nucleotide sequence: TGTGCCAGCAGCTTAGGGAACAGGGACATTCAGTACTTC. Protein sequence: CASSLGNRDIQYF. The rearrangement links TRBV7-6 to TRBJ2-4; D is perhaps TRBD1 (6 bases). The CDR3 is made up of 13 amino acids. The V gene's germline CDR1 is SGHVS and CDR2 FNYEAQ. The V gene lost 1 base and the J gene lost 8 bases, with 9 bases spanning the gap. Drawing the rest from reference TRBV7-6 and TRBJ2-4, the complete variable domain is GAGVSQSPRYKVTKRGQDVALRCDPISGHVSLYWYRQALGQGPEFLTYFNYEAQQDKSGLPNDRFSAERPEGSISTLTIQRTEQRDSAMYRCASSLGNRDIQYFGAGTRLSVL.

V is TRBV6-5 and J is TRBJ2-7; D gene ambiguous. Trimming took 6 bases from V and 0 from J, leaving 12 bases between them. Germline V CDR1 and CDR2: MNHEY, SVGAGI. CDR3 length: 14 residues. The CDR3 protein is CASSPPASSYEQYF. The CDR3 coding sequence is TGTGCCAGCAGCCCTCCGGCCAGCTCCTACGAGCAGTACTTC.

As regards this clone: A clone one base away is much larger, so this may be a read error. V usage is TRBV10-3 and J usage is TRBJ2-7, with D maybe TRBD2 (6 bases). The CDR3 runs to 11 residues. The V gene's germline CDR1 is ENHRY and CDR2 SYGVKD. CDR3 protein: CASSWRDEQYF. The CDR3 DNA is TGTGCCAGCAGTTGGAGGGACGAGCAGTACTTC.

The genes are TRBV6-4 and TRBJ2-7; tentative D call: TRBD1 (6 bases). The V end lost 2 bases, the J end lost 2 bases, and 13 bases lay between the germline ends. The CDR3 spans 15 residues. CDR1 is MRHNA, CDR2 SNTAGT, per germline. Here the CDR3 DNA reads TGTGCCAGCAGTGACGGCGGACAGTCCACCTACGAGCAGTACTTC. Its translation: CASSDGGQSTYEQYF.

The genes are TRBV19 and TRBJ2-7, with D tentatively TRBD1 (6 bases). This CDR3 is built from 11 residues. Germline CDR1 is LNHDA and CDR2 is SQIVND (reference sequence). DNA of the CDR3: TGTGGGGGGCCGGGCCCCTACGAGCAGTACTTC. Translated, it gives CGGPGPYEQYF.

V gene TRBV18 combines with J gene TRBJ2-7, with a weak D call TRBD1 (5 bases). The CDR3 totals 16 residues. V was clipped by 3 bases and J by 2 bases, with 17 bases between them. The germline CDR1 and CDR2 sequences are KGHSH and LQKENI. CDR3 loop: CASSPSVGKGPYEQYF. The CDR3 DNA follows: TGTGCCAGCTCACCCTCAGTAGGTAAGGGGCCCTACGAGCAGTACTTC. Full variable domain (rest looked up from reference TRBV18 and TRBJ2-7): NAGVMQNPRHLVRRRGQEARLRCSPMKGHSHVYWYRQLPEEGLKFMVYLQKENIIDESGMPKERFSAEFPKEGPSILRIQQVVRGDSAAYFCASSPSVGKGPYEQYFGPGTRLTVT.

Concerning this clone: Other nucleotide sequences in the sample specify the same CDR3. The chain employs TRBV5-1 and TRBJ1-2, with TRBD1 matching 10 bases. Germline CDR1 is SGHRS and CDR2 is YFSETQ. The V segment lost 4 bases and the J segment 3 bases; nucleotides outside the gene matches: 6. The CDR3 is made up of 15 amino acids. CDR3 region: CASSLSTGGDYGYTF. The CDR3 DNA sequence: TGCGCCAGCAGCCTGTCGACAGGGGGCGACTATGGCTACACCTTC.